This T cell receptor beta chain was captured in a study of OX40 agonist ivuxolimab in advanced cancers. Background on the study: Patients received ivuxolimab, an intravenous treatment, every 2 weeks at 0.01 to 10 mg/kg. Study observations and caveats: Partly responding patients at 0.1-3.0 mg/kg showed some of the smallest clonal expansion.

The CDR3 length is 15 residues. The V and J ends lost 7 bases and 7 bases, in that order; junction bases with no gene match: 6. From germline, CDR1 is MNHNS and CDR2 SASEGT. Clones were read by immunoSEQ multiplex PCR, and TCRdb kept only the in-frame ones, dropping some. Of fewer than 110,000 clones listed, around 90% are singletons. With regard to this clone: Antigen unknown.

Sampled blood was obtained at baseline, cycle 4 day 1, and cycle 7 day 1. The chain employs TRBV6-1 and TRBJ2-1, with TRBD2 matching 14 bases. The clonotype originates from an adult with an advanced solid tumor such as melanoma, head and neck, liver or kidney cancer. The sample in question was CD4+ or CD8+ T cells sorted from blood, obtained in a trial of the OX40 agonist ivuxolimab. In nucleotides, the CDR3 is TGTGCCAGCACGATAAGGACTAGCGGGAGGAATGAGCAGTTCTTC. Amino acids: CASTIRTSGRNEQFF.